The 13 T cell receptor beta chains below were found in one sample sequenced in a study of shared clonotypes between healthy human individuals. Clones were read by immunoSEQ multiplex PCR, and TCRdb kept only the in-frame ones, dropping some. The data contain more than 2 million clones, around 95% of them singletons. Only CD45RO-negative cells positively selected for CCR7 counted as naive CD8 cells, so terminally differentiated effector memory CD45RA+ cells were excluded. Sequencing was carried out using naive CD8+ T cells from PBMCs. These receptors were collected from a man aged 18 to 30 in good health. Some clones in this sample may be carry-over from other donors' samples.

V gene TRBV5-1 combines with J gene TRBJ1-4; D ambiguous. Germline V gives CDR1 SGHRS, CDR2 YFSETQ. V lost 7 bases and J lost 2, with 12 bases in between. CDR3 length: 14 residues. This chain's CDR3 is CASSQRPTNEKLFF. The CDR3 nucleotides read TGCGCCAGCTCCCAACGGCCGACTAATGAAAAACTGTTTTTT.

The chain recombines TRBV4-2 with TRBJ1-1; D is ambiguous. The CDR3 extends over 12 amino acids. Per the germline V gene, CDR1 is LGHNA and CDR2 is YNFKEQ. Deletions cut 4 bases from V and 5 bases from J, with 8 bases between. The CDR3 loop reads CASSLSGTEAFF. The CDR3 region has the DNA TGTGCCAGCAGCCTCTCGGGGACTGAAGCTTTCTTT.

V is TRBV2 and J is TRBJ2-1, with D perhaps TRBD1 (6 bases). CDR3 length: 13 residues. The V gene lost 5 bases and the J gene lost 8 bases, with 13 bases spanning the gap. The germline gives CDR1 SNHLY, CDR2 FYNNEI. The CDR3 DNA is TGTGCCAGCAGTAGATACAGGGCCGATGAGCAGTTCTTC. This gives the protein CASSRYRADEQFF.

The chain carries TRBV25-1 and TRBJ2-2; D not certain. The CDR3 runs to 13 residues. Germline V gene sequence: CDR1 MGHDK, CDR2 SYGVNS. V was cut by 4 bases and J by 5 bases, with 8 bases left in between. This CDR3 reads CASSVRPTGELFF. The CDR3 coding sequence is TGTGCCAGCAGTGTAAGACCTACCGGGGAGCTGTTTTTT.

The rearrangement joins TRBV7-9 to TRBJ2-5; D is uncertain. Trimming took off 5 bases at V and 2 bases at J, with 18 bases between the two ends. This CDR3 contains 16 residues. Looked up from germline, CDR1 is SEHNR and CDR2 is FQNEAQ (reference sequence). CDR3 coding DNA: TGTGCCAGCAGCCCCCGACTCGCGAGCCGGCAAGAGACCCAGTACTTC. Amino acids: CASSPRLASRQETQYF.

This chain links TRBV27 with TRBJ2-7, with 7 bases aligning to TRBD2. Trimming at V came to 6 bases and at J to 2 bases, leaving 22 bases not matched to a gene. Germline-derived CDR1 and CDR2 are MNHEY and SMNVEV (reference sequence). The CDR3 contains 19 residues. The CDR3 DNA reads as TGTGCCAGCAGCCTAAGGACCGGAGGAAAAGAGCGGGGCCCCTACGAGCAGTACTTC. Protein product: CASSLRTGGKERGPYEQYF.

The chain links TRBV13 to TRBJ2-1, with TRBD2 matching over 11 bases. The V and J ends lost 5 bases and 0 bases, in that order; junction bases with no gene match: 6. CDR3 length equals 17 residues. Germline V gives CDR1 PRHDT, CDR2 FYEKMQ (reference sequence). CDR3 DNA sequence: TGTGCCAGCAGCACGACTAGCGGGGACAGCTCCTACAATGAGCAGTTCTTC. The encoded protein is CASSTTSGDSSYNEQFF.

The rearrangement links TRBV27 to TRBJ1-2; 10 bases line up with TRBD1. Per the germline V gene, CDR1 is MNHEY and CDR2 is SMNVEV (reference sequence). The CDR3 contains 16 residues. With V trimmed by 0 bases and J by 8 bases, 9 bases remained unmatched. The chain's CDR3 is CASSLSRGQGIRGYTF. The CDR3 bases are TGTGCCAGCAGTTTATCTCGGGGACAGGGGATACGCGGCTACACCTTC.

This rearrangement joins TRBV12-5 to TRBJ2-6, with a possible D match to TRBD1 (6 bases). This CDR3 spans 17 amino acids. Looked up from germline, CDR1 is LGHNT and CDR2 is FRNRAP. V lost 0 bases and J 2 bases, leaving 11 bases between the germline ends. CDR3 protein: CASGLVLAGAGANVLTF. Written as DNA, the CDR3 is TGTGCTAGTGGTTTGGTATTGGCAGGGGCTGGGGCCAACGTCCTGACTTTC.

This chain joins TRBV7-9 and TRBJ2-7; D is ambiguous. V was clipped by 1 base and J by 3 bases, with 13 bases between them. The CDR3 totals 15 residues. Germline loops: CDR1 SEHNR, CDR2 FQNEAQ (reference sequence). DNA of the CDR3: TGTGCCAGCAGCTTAGTAGGGCTAGATTTCTACGAGCAGTACTTC. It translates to CASSLVGLDFYEQYF.

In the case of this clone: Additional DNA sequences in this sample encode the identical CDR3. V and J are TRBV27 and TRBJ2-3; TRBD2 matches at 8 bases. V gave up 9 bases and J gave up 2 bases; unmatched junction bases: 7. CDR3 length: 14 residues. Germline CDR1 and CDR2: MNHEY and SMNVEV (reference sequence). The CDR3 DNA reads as TGTGCCAGTTCGGGACTAGGCCCCACAGATACGCAGTATTTT. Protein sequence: CASSGLGPTDTQYF.

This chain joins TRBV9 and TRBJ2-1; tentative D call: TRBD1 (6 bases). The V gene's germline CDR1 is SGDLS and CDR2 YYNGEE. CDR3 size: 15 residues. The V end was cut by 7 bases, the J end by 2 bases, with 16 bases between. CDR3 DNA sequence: TGTGCCAGCGACTCAGGCTGGGGGCCCTACAATGAGCAGTTCTTC. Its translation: CASDSGWGPYNEQFF.

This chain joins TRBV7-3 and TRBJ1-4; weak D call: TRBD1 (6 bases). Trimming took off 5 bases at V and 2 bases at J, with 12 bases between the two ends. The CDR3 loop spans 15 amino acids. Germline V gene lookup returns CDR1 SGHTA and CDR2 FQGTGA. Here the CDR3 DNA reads TGTGCCAGCAGCGCAGGGGTTGGGACTAATGAAAAACTGTTTTTT. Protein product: CASSAGVGTNEKLFF. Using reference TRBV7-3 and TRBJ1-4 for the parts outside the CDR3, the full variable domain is GAGVSQTPSNKVTEKGKYVELRCDPISGHTALYWYRQSLGQGPEFLIYFQGTGAADDSGLPNDRFFAVRPEGSVSTLKIQRTERGDSAVYLCASSAGVGTNEKLFFGSGTQLSVL.